This entry lists 8 T cell receptor beta chains sequenced from one sample in a study of shared clonotypes between healthy human individuals. TCRdb's table, derived via immunoSEQ multiplex PCR, lists solely in-frame clones and lacks some. The data show around 750,000 clones, roughly 70% seen once. The specimen sequenced was memory CD4+ T cells sorted from blood. Subset of the sample: CD45RA-negative fraction. The receptors stem from a woman aged 25-40 years in good health.

The rearrangement uses TRBV27 and TRBJ1-2; D remains ambiguous. The CDR3 contains 13 residues. Germline V lookup: CDR1 MNHEY, CDR2 SMNVEV (reference sequence). V shed 5 bases and J shed 8 bases, with 15 bases lying between them. CDR3 in amino acids: CASSKAQREGYTF. CDR3 nucleotide sequence: TGTGCCAGCAGTAAGGCGCAGAGGGAAGGCTACACCTTC.

This clone showed up many times. V is TRBV27 and J is TRBJ1-2; 8 positions agree with TRBD1. Looked up from germline, CDR1 is MNHEY and CDR2 is SMNVEV (reference sequence). J gave up 5 bases and V 5 bases, and 7 bases lay outside the gene matches. There are 14 residues in the CDR3. The CDR3: CASSRDRGRYGYTF. The DNA for the CDR3 is TGTGCCAGCAGTCGAGACAGGGGTCGGTATGGCTACACCTTC.

In this sample, this clone turned up once. This chain joins TRBV30 and TRBJ2-1; the D gene is possibly TRBD2 (5 bases). The V gene's germline CDR1 is GTSNPN and CDR2 SVGIG (reference sequence). The V and J ends lost 5 bases and 9 bases respectively, with 11 bases between them. The CDR3 totals 11 residues. The CDR3 region is CAWGHGGEQFF. Written as DNA, the CDR3 is TGTGCCTGGGGCCATGGAGGTGAGCAGTTCTTC.

This chain connects TRBV29-1 to TRBJ1-1; tentatively, D is TRBD1 (6 bases). In germline, CDR1 is SQVTM, CDR2 ANQGSEA. V was cut by 4 bases and J by 7 bases, with 10 bases left in between. The CDR3 is made up of 11 amino acids. The CDR3, as DNA: TGCAGCGTTGTAGGACAGTATGAAGCTTTCTTT. Translation: CSVVGQYEAFF.

This rearrangement joins TRBV19 to TRBJ2-1, with 15 bases aligning to TRBD2. Trimming cost V 4 bases and J 4 bases; bases outside gene matches: 5. Looked up from germline, CDR1 is LNHDA and CDR2 is SQIVND (reference sequence). This CDR3 is built from 17 residues. CDR3 sequence reads: CASSKWTSGRAYNEQFF. For the CDR3, the DNA is TGTGCCAGTAGTAAATGGACTAGCGGGAGGGCTTACAATGAGCAGTTCTTC. The complete variable domain, with remaining parts taken from reference TRBV19 and TRBJ2-1, reads DGGITQSPKYLFRKEGQNVTLSCEQNLNHDAMYWYRQDPGQGLRLIYYSQIVNDFQKGDIAEGYSVSREKKESFPLTVTSAQKNPTAFYLCASSKWTSGRAYNEQFFGPGTRLTVL.

The rearrangement joins TRBV5-1 to TRBJ2-7; D not resolved. Germline-derived CDR1 and CDR2 are SGHRS and YFSETQ. This CDR3 contains 14 residues. The germline V and J ends were trimmed by 5 bases and 5 bases, with 17 bases remaining between them. In DNA form, the CDR3 reads TGCGCCAGCAGGGTCAGTGGCGGCTACAACGAGCAGTACTTC. This sequence encodes CASRVSGGYNEQYF. Looking up the rest from reference TRBV5-1 and TRBJ2-7 gives the full variable domain: KAGVTQTPRYLIKTRGQQVTLSCSPISGHRSVSWYQQTPGQGLQFLFEYFSETQRNKGNFPGRFSGRQFSNSRSEMNVSTLELGDSALYLCASRVSGGYNEQYFGPGTRLTVT.

This clone occurred once. V usage is TRBV6-6 and J usage is TRBJ1-2; 7 bases fit TRBD1. Germline values: CDR1 MNHNY, CDR2 SVGAGI (reference sequence). V shed 6 bases, J shed 4 bases, and the junction held 5 bases outside the gene matches. CDR3 length: 13 amino acids. The CDR3 DNA reads as TGTGCCAGCAGGGCCGGGACAGCCTATGGCTACACCTTC. It encodes CASRAGTAYGYTF.

The V gene is TRBV7-9, the J gene TRBJ2-5, with D perhaps TRBD1 (5 bases). Germline values: CDR1 SEHNR, CDR2 FQNEAQ (reference sequence). CDR3 size: 15 residues. Trimming removed 6 bases at V and 3 bases at J, with 17 bases between. CDR3: CASRIDRNFKETQYF. The CDR3 coding sequence is TGTGCCAGCAGGATTGACAGAAACTTTAAAGAGACCCAGTACTTC.